This T cell receptor (beta chain) originates from a study of T cell responses to AZD1222 COVID-19 vaccine. Here immunoSEQ multiplex PCR was the method, and the copy in TCRdb shows in-frame clones only, minus some. The sample has 80,000 to 130,000 clones; roughly nine tenths are singletons. Germline lookup yields CDR1 LGHDT and CDR2 YNNKEL (reference sequence). The CDR3 has 16 amino acids. The V gene end was trimmed by 5 bases and the J gene end by 6 bases; junction bases not matched to a gene: 14. Sequencing used peripheral blood, obtained on day 0 of AZD1222 vaccination. The chain joins TRBV3-1 (or the pseudogene TRBV3-2) to TRBJ2-7; 9 nucleotides line up with TRBD2. The receptor comes from an adult in good health. Written as DNA, the CDR3 is TGTGCCAGCAGCAAAGGACCGGGACTAGCTTTCTCCGAGCAGTACTTC. It codes for CASSKGPGLAFSEQYF.